These 4 T cell receptor beta chains were all obtained from the same sample, sequenced in a study of CD8 T cells in ankylosing spondylitis. Study-wide results and caveats: Blood of patients with ankylosing spondylitis appeared to be characterized by a TCR beta motif of fewer than 10 highly homologous variants.

These receptors are not linked to any known antigen. TCRdb redid the calling of the 5' RACE reads with MiXCR, one entry per CDR3 protein. The sample records fewer than 650,000 distinct CDR3 sequences, roughly an eighth being singletons. The sequenced material came from blood, either unsorted or a sorted T cell fraction (not recorded which). These receptors all stem from a male donor with ankylosing spondylitis.

The gene calls are TRBV20-1 and TRBJ1-2; D might be TRBD1 (6 bases). The CDR3 is 15 residues long. The V and J ends lost 4 bases and 4 bases respectively, with 19 bases between them. CDR1 DFQATT and CDR2 SNEGSKA come from the germline V gene (reference sequence). The CDR3 DNA sequence: TGCAGTGCTACAAGGGGGGGGGCGAGTGGCTATGGCTACACCTTC. Encoded protein: CSATRGGASGYGYTF.

This clonotype was recorded many times. V gene TRBV29-1 combines with J gene TRBJ2-7; D may be TRBD2 (6 bases). Germline CDR1 is SQVTM and CDR2 is ANQGSEA. V was shortened by 6 bases and J by 4 bases, with 16 bases between the two germline ends. This CDR3 is built from 13 residues. CDR3 amino acids: CSVAFGTGYEQYF. CDR3 coding DNA: TGCAGCGTCGCTTTTGGGACTGGTTACGAGCAGTACTTC.

This clonotype was observed many times. This chain uses TRBV6-1 with TRBJ2-5, with TRBD1 as a possible D gene (6 bases). Germline CDR1 is MNHNS and CDR2 is SASEGT. The V and J ends lost 7 bases and 3 bases respectively, with 18 bases between them. The CDR3 contains 15 residues. As DNA, the CDR3 is TGTGCCAGCAAAACGACGGGGTCAGGGGAAGAGACCCAGTACTTC. Translation: CASKTTGSGEETQYF.

This chain uses TRBV12-3 or TRBV12-4 with TRBJ2-1; 12 bases line up with TRBD1. CDR3 length: 15 residues. V lost 3 bases, J lost 7 bases, and 4 bases stayed unmatched. CDR3 in DNA: TGTGCCAGCAGTTTGGGACAGGGGGCGCAGAATGAGCAGTTCTTC. Its protein is CASSLGQGAQNEQFF.